This T cell receptor beta chain was retrieved from a study of post-analysis software for immune sequencing data. As for the study in general: The disease courses spanned relapsing-remitting, secondary progressive and progressive-relapsing forms of multiple sclerosis.

The library was made from cDNA and included unique molecular identifiers. MiXCR, applied by TCRdb to the PCR reads, yields one record per CDR3 protein. The sample includes around 400,000 distinct CDR3 sequences, roughly 35% seen only once; the top ten take roughly 13%. Points from the study as a whole: Multiple sclerosis patients had significantly lower normalized Chao1 diversity than controls. Included in a set of roughly 5 TRBV segments more frequent in patients than controls were TRBV5-6, TRBV5-1 and TRBV20-1.

Germline V gene lookup returns CDR1 SGHRS and CDR2 YFSETQ. The CDR3 covers 14 residues. Trimming stripped 3 bases from V and 6 bases from J, with 16 bases between. A word on this clonotype: What it recognizes is unknown.

Sequencing was carried out using blood. The V call is TRBV5-1, the J call TRBJ2-7; D may match TRBD1 or TRBD2 (5 bases each). This clonotype was sampled from a girl between 5 and 17 years old with multiple sclerosis. In DNA form, the CDR3 reads TGCGCCAGCAGCTCACCCGGTGGGGGTGGCGAGCAGTACTTC. This gives the protein CASSSPGGGGEQYF. Drawing the rest from reference TRBV5-1 and TRBJ2-7, the complete variable domain is KAGVTQTPRYLIKTRGQQVTLSCSPISGHRSVSWYQQTPGQGLQFLFEYFSETQRNKGNFPGRFSGRQFSNSRSEMNVSTLELGDSALYLCASSSPGGGGEQYFGPGTRLTVT.